These 27 T cell receptor beta chains came from one sample sequenced in a study of early T cells in non-severe SARS-CoV-2 infection. Each CDR3 protein gets one entry after TCRdb re-called the 5' RACE reads with MiXCR. The sample holds 15,000 to 20,000 distinct CDR3 sequences, 4.5% to 6% seen once. Here the sequenced sample was whole blood, taken at baseline. Receptors were obtained from an adult who was a healthcare worker with PCR-confirmed SARS-CoV-2 infection or an uninfected control (not recorded which).

The J gene is TRBJ2-3, the V gene TRBV20-1; the match to TRBD2 covers 14 bases. The CDR3 extends over 17 amino acids. The J segment lost 8 bases and the V segment lost 5 bases, leaving 15 bases of the junction unmatched. Germline CDR1 reads DFQATT; CDR2 reads SNEGSKA (reference sequence). This chain's CDR3 is CSAFKTSGGAEDGTQYF. Written as DNA, the CDR3 is TGCAGTGCTTTTAAGACTAGCGGGGGGGCGGAAGATGGTACGCAGTATTTT.

This clonotype came up many times. The gene calls are TRBV19 and TRBJ2-5, with D possibly being TRBD2 (7 bases). V shed 5 bases and J shed 1 base, with 11 bases lying between them. In germline, CDR1 is LNHDA, CDR2 SQIVND (reference sequence). The CDR3 is 14 residues long. CDR3 coding DNA: TGTGCCAGTAGTGGCGGGGGCCTCCAAGAGACCCAGTACTTC. Its translation: CASSGGGLQETQYF.

V gene TRBV6-6 combines with J gene TRBJ2-2; a weak D match, TRBD1 (6 bases). Trimming took off 4 bases at V and 4 bases at J, with 7 bases between the two ends. The CDR3 has 13 residues. The germline V gene has CDR1 MNHNY and CDR2 SVGAGI (reference sequence). The CDR3: CASSSGATGELFF. The CDR3 region has the DNA TGTGCCAGCAGTTCAGGGGCCACCGGGGAGCTGTTTTTT.

This clonotype was detected ten times or more. The rearrangement joins TRBV4-2 to TRBJ1-2; perhaps TRBD1 as D (6 bases). CDR3 length: 16 residues. The germline CDR1 and CDR2 sequences are LGHNA and YNFKEQ. The germline V and J ends were trimmed by 4 bases and 6 bases, with 21 bases remaining between them. The CDR3 DNA is TGTGCCAGCAGCCCTAAAAACGGAGGGGGACGTCATGGCTACACCTTC. Protein sequence: CASSPKNGGGRHGYTF.

This clonotype was recorded at least ten times. This CDR3 reads CASSFRDGSYEQYF. The CDR3 bases are TGTGCCAGCAGCTTTCGGGACGGGAGCTACGAGCAGTACTTC. The V call is TRBV9, the J call TRBJ2-7, with D maybe TRBD2 (6 bases). The germline V and J ends were trimmed by 4 bases and 3 bases, with 14 bases remaining between them. Germline V lookup: CDR1 SGDLS, CDR2 YYNGEE. The CDR3 has 14 amino acids.

This clonotype was observed at least ten times. V gene TRBV14 combines with J gene TRBJ2-3; D may be TRBD1 or TRBD2 (7 bases each). Germline CDR1 and CDR2: SGHDN and FVKESK. V lost 4 bases and J lost 3, with 23 bases in between. This CDR3 spans 18 amino acids. The CDR3 nucleotides are TGTGCCAGCAGCCGCCCGGGAGGCAGGGGGGGGGATACAGATACGCAGTATTTT. This sequence encodes CASSRPGGRGGDTDTQYF. Based on the CDR3 plus reference TRBV14 and TRBJ2-3, the full variable domain is EAGVTQFPSHSVIEKGQTVTLRCDPISGHDNLYWYRRVMGKEIKFLLHFVKESKQDESGMPNNRFLAERTGGTYSTLKVQPAELEDSGVYFCASSRPGGRGGDTDTQYFGPGTRLTVL.

In its sample, this clonotype was seen many times. V is TRBV7-3 and J is TRBJ1-6; D may be TRBD1 (5 bases). The CDR3 is 15 residues long. Germline lookup yields CDR1 SGHTA and CDR2 FQGTGA. Trimming pared 4 bases from V and 7 bases from J, leaving 14 bases between. The CDR3 loop is CASSSGNSQNSPLHF. CDR3 sequence (DNA): TGTGCCAGCAGCTCAGGGAATTCCCAGAATTCACCCCTCCACTTT.

The sample holds a few counts of this clonotype. The V gene is TRBV3-1, the J gene TRBJ2-3; a possible D gene is TRBD2 (5 bases). V was cut by 0 bases and J by 0 bases, with 10 bases left in between. The CDR3 totals 16 residues. CDR1 LGHDT and CDR2 YNNKEL come from the germline V gene (reference sequence). CDR3: CASSQEERPSTDTQYF. CDR3 sequence (DNA): TGTGCCAGCAGCCAAGAGGAGCGGCCTAGCACAGATACGCAGTATTTT.

This chain connects TRBV7-2 to TRBJ1-4, with a possible D match to TRBD1 (5 bases). There are 15 residues in the CDR3. V was clipped by 8 bases and J by 8 bases, with 21 bases between them. Germline V gives CDR1 SGHTA, CDR2 FQGNSA. This CDR3 is CASGPGTGALEKLFF. The CDR3 bases are TGTGCCAGCGGACCAGGGACCGGAGCTCTCGAAAAACTGTTTTTT.

At least ten counts were recorded for this clonotype. The genes are TRBV6-5 and TRBJ2-2; TRBD2 aligns across 9 bases. CDR1 MNHEY and CDR2 SVGAGI come from the germline V gene. The CDR3 contains 17 residues. The V gene end was trimmed by 8 bases and the J gene end by 0 bases; junction bases not matched to a gene: 10. CDR3 nucleotide sequence: TGTGCCAGCCTCGAAACCGCGGGGGGGCCGAACACCGGGGAGCTGTTTTTT. It encodes CASLETAGGPNTGELFF.

Only a few counts were recorded for this clonotype. With a much larger clone just one base away, this may be a read error. The V and J genes are TRBV11-2 and TRBJ2-7; no clear D. The CDR3 consists of 10 residues. CDR1 is SGHAT, CDR2 FQNNGV, per germline. Trimming removed 10 bases from V and 12 bases from J, with 16 bases in between. CDR3 protein: CANSKDPRYF. Written as DNA, the CDR3 is TGTGCCAACTCCAAGGACCCTCGGTACTTC.

This clonotype has only a few counts. The genes are TRBV6-2 or TRBV6-3 and TRBJ1-2; a possible D gene is TRBD1 (5 bases). This CDR3 has 13 residues. CDR1 MNHEY and CDR2 SVGEGT come from the germline V gene. V dropped 9 bases and J dropped 7 bases, with 18 bases sitting between them. Here the CDR3 DNA reads TGTGCCAGTTTGGACGGGGCGCCTAGTGGCTACACCTTC. Protein product: CASLDGAPSGYTF.

This clonotype is medium-sized by share. This chain uses TRBV4-1 with TRBJ1-5; TRBD1 might be the D (6 bases). V was clipped by 3 bases and J by 7 bases, with 22 bases between them. Germline V gene lookup returns CDR1 MGHRA and CDR2 YSYEKL. The CDR3 extends over 17 amino acids. The CDR3 DNA follows: TGCGCCAGCAGCCACCGCGCTAACACAGGGCAGGGACAGCCCCAGCATTTT. Translated, it gives CASSHRANTGQGQPQHF.

This clonotype was recorded at least ten times. The V and J genes are TRBV2 and TRBJ1-2; no clear D gene. The germline V gene encodes CDR1 SNHLY and CDR2 FYNNEI. V gave up 6 bases and J gave up 0 bases, with 14 bases separating them. This CDR3 region has 15 residues. CDR3 region: CASRYTDGTNYGYTF. The CDR3, as DNA: TGTGCCAGCAGATATACTGACGGGACTAACTATGGCTACACCTTC.

This clonotype was detected many times. The rearrangement links TRBV18 to TRBJ2-7, with D possibly TRBD2 on 6 matching bases. This CDR3 is 14 amino acids long. CDR1 is KGHSH, CDR2 LQKENI, per germline. Trimming removed 2 bases from V and 2 bases from J, with 10 bases in between. The CDR3 loop reads CASSPTGGTYEQYF. CDR3 nucleotide sequence: TGTGCCAGCTCACCAACTGGCGGGACCTACGAGCAGTACTTC.

Ten or more counts support this clonotype. This chain links TRBV6-2 or TRBV6-3 with TRBJ2-7, with 8 nucleotides matching TRBD1. Germline CDR1 is MNHEY and CDR2 is SVGEGT. The CDR3 is 14 residues long. V gave up 8 bases and J gave up 1 base; unmatched junction bases: 7. The CDR3 sequence: CASGIQGASYEQYF. In DNA form, the CDR3 reads TGTGCCAGCGGAATTCAGGGGGCGTCCTACGAGCAGTACTTC.

As regards this clonotype: A single base separates this from a much larger clone, so it may be a read error. The DNA for the CDR3 is TGTGCCAGCAGCCAAGATAAGGGTGAAGCTTCCTTT. Amino acids: CASSQDKGEASF. J is TRBJ1-1 and V is TRBV3-1, with no clear D. The CDR3 has 12 residues. Germline lookup yields CDR1 LGHDT and CDR2 YNNKEL (reference sequence).

V and J are TRBV6-1 and TRBJ1-2; TRBD1 might be the D (6 bases). V shed 1 base and J shed 6 bases, with 12 bases lying between them. Germline V gene data show CDR1 as MNHNS and CDR2 as SASEGT. The CDR3 totals 14 residues. CDR3 amino acids: CASSEGRTVNGYTF. The CDR3 nucleotides are TGTGCCAGCAGTGAAGGCCGGACAGTGAATGGCTACACCTTC.

Judged by abundance, this clonotype is medium-sized (0.01 to 0.1%). This rearrangement joins TRBV7-9 to TRBJ1-4; D not resolved. V lost 3 bases and J 6 bases, leaving 5 bases between the germline ends. CDR1 and CDR2 (germline): SEHNR, FQNEAQ (reference sequence). The CDR3 contains 12 residues. The CDR3 sequence is CASSFSDEKLFF. CDR3 coding DNA: TGTGCCAGCAGCTTTTCGGATGAAAAACTGTTTTTT.

This clonotype came up many times. The gene calls are TRBV21-1 and TRBJ2-1; the D segment call TRBD1 is taken from the table without a DNA check. TRBV21-1 is reported as a pseudogene. The CDR3 covers 19 residues. The CDR3 nucleotides read TGTGCCACCAAACTCCACCGGGGGCCCGTTTGTCCGTCGGTCGGTGAGCAGTTCTTC. This gives the protein CATKLHRGPVCPSVGEQFF.

This chain uses TRBV20-1 with TRBJ1-3, with TRBD1 as a possible D gene (5 bases). Trimming stripped 2 bases from V and 2 bases from J, with 13 bases between. This CDR3 is 15 amino acids long. Germline V gene lookup returns CDR1 DFQATT and CDR2 SNEGSKA (reference sequence). In DNA form, the CDR3 reads TGCAGTGCTAGAAATGCAGGGAAGGCTGGAAACACCATATATTTT. Its protein product is CSARNAGKAGNTIYF.

In its sample, this clonotype was seen many times. The chain employs TRBV6-5 and TRBJ1-3, with D unresolved. Germline CDR1 and CDR2: MNHEY and SVGAGI. V gave up 2 bases and J gave up 0 bases, with 5 bases separating them. The CDR3 is made up of 14 amino acids. In DNA, the CDR3 is TGTGCCAGCAGTTACCAGGTCTCTGGAAACACCATATATTTT. Encoded protein: CASSYQVSGNTIYF.

This clonotype was counted many times. This chain joins TRBV5-6 and TRBJ2-3; 7 bases match TRBD2. CDR3 size: 15 residues. CDR1 is SGHDT, CDR2 YYEEEE, per germline. V trimming: 4 bases; J trimming: 4 bases; junction bases outside the gene matches: 9. CDR3 coding DNA: TGTGCCAGCAGCCTCCTAGGAGCGGGGTCAGATACGCAGTATTTT. The encoded protein is CASSLLGAGSDTQYF.

This clonotype was counted at least ten times. The chain links TRBV18 to TRBJ1-6; D ambiguous. The CDR3 spans 20 residues. V lost 2 bases and J 0 bases, leaving 20 bases between the germline ends. Germline CDR1 KGHSH, CDR2 LQKENI. CDR3 DNA: TGTGCCAGCTCACCATCGCCGCATGACGGGGTGAGCTCCTATAATTCACCCCTCCACTTT. It yields the protein CASSPSPHDGVSSYNSPLHF.

By share, this clonotype ranks as medium-sized. The CDR3 spells CASSGHSGNTIYF. The CDR3 nucleotides read TGTGCCAGCAGCGGACACTCTGGAAACACCATATATTTT. This chain uses TRBV6-1 with TRBJ1-3; D possibly corresponds to TRBD1 (5 bases). The V and J ends lost 6 bases and 0 bases respectively, with 6 bases between them. The CDR3 is 13 amino acids. Germline assignment: CDR1 MNHNS and CDR2 SASEGT.

This clonotype was picked up a small number of times. This chain uses TRBV9 with TRBJ2-7, with TRBD2 matching 8 bases. Germline V gives CDR1 SGDLS, CDR2 YYNGEE. The ends lost 3 bases at V and 5 bases at J; junction bases unmatched: 7. The CDR3 is 14 residues long. Here the CDR3 DNA reads TGTGCCAGCAGCGAGAGACCGGGACTAGACGAGCAGTACTTC. Its translation: CASSERPGLDEQYF.

This clonotype was detected many times. The chain joins TRBV6-5 to TRBJ2-1, with D perhaps being TRBD1 or TRBD2 (5 bases each). V was clipped by 6 bases and J by 7 bases, with 13 bases between them. The CDR3 runs 13 residues. Germline V lookup: CDR1 MNHEY, CDR2 SVGAGI. The DNA for the CDR3 is TGTGCCAGCAGGGAGAGGGGAGTTAATGAGCAGTTCTTC. Its protein product is CASRERGVNEQFF.